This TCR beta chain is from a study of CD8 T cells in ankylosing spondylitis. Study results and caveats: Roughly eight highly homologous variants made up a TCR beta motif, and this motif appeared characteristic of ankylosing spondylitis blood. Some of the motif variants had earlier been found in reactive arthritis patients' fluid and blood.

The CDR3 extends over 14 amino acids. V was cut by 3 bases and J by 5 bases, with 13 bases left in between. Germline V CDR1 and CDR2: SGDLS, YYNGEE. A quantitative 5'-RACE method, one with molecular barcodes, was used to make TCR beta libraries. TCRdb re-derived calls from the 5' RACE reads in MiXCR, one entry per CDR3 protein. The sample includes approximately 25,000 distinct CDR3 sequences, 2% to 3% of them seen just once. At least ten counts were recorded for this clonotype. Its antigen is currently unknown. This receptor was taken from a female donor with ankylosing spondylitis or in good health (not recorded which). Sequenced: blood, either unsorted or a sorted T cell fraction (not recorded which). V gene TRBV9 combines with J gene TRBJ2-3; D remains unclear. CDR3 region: CASSERESVDTQYF. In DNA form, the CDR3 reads TGTGCCAGCAGCGAACGAGAGTCCGTAGATACGCAGTATTTT.